This T cell receptor beta chain was sequenced in a study of cytomegalovirus exposure and HLA in healthy donors. Regarding the study as a whole: Later analysis suggested most CMV-associated TCR beta chains were HLA-restricted. Among the most significant clusters, several appeared linked to common viral pathogens in a later analysis.

Researchers ran the PCR with 60 Vbeta and 13 Jbeta primers. Sequenced by immunoSEQ multiplex PCR; TCRdb stores in-frame clones only, minus some. The data contain 180,000 or so clones, around 75% of them singletons. Comment on this clone: The antigen is not known.

This CDR3 contains 14 residues. Germline V gene sequence: CDR1 SGHTA, CDR2 FQGNSA. Trimming took off 3 bases at V and 5 bases at J, with 8 bases between the two ends. The sample was PBMCs. This receptor was obtained from a female donor in good health and CMV-seronegative. This rearrangement joins TRBV7-2 to TRBJ1-6, with unresolved D. The CDR3 spells CASSFNPDNSPLHF. DNA for the CDR3: TGTGCCAGCAGCTTCAATCCGGATAATTCACCCCTCCACTTT.